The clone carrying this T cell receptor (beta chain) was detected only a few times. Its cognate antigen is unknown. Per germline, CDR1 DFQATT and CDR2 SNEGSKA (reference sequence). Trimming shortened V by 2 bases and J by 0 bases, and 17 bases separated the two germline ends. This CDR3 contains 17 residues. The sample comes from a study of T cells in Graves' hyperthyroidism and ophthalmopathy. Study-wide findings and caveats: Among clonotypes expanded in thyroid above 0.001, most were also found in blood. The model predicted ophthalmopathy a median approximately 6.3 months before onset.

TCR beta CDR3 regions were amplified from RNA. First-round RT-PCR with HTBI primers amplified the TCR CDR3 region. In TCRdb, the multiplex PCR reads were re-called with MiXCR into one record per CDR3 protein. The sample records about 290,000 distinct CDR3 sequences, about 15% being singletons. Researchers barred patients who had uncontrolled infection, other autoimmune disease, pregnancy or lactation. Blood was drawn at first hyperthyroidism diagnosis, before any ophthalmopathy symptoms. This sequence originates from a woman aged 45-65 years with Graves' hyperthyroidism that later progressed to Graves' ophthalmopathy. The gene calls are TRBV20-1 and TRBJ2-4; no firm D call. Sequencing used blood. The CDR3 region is CSARNEYPILAKNIQYF. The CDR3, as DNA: TGCAGTGCTAGAAACGAGTACCCAATCTTAGCCAAAAACATTCAGTACTTC.